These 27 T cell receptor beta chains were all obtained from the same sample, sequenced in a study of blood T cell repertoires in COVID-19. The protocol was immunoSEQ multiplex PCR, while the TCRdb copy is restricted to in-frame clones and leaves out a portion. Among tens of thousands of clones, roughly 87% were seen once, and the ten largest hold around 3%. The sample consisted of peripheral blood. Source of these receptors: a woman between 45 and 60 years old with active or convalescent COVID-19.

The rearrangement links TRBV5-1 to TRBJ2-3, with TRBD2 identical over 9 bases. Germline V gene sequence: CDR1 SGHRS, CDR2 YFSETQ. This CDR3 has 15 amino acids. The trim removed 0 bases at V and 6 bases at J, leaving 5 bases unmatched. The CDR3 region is CASSLAGTSRDTQYF. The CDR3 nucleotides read TGCGCCAGCAGCTTGGCCGGGACTAGCAGGGATACGCAGTATTTT.

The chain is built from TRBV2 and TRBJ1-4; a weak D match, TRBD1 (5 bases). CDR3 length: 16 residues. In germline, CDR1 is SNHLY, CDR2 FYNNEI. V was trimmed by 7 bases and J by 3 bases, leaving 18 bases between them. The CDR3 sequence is CASNEGGAGPNEKLFF. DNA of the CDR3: TGTGCCAGCAACGAAGGTGGAGCGGGGCCTAATGAAAAACTGTTTTTT.

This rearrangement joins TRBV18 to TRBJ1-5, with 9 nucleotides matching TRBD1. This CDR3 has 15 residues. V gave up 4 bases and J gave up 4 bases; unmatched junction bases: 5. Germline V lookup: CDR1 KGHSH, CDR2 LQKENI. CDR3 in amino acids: CASSLGTGWNQPQHF. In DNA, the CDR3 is TGTGCCAGCTCACTCGGGACAGGGTGGAATCAGCCCCAGCATTTT.

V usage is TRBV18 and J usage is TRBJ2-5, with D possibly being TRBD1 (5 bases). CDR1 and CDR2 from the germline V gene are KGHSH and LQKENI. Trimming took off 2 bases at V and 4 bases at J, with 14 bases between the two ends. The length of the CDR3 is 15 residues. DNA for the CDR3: TGTGCCAGCTCACCAGTTTCCCTCCAGGGAGAGACCCAGTACTTC. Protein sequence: CASSPVSLQGETQYF. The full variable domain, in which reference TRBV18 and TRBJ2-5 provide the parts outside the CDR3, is NAGVMQNPRHLVRRRGQEARLRCSPMKGHSHVYWYRQLPEEGLKFMVYLQKENIIDESGMPKERFSAEFPKEGPSILRIQQVVRGDSAAYFCASSPVSLQGETQYFGPGTRLLVL.

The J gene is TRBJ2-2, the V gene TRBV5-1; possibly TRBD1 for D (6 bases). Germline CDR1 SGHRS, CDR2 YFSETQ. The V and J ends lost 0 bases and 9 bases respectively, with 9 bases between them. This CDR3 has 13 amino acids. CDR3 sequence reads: CASSLVGQRELFF. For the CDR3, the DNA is TGCGCCAGCAGCTTGGTAGGACAGCGGGAGCTGTTTTTT. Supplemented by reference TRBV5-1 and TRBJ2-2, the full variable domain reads KAGVTQTPRYLIKTRGQQVTLSCSPISGHRSVSWYQQTPGQGLQFLFEYFSETQRNKGNFPGRFSGRQFSNSRSEMNVSTLELGDSALYLCASSLVGQRELFFGEGSRLTVL.

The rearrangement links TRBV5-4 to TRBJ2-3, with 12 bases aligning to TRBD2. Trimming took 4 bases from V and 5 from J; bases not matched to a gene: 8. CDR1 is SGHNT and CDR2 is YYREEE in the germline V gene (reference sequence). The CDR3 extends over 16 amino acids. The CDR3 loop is CASSLGLAGRVDTQYF. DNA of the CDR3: TGTGCCAGCAGCCTTGGACTAGCGGGGAGGGTAGATACGCAGTATTTT.

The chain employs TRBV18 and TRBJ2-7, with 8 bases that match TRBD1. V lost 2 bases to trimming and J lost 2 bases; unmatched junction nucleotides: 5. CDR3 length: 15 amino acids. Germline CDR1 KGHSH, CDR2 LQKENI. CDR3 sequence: CASSPRTGFAYEQYF. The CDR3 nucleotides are TGTGCCAGCTCACCAAGGACAGGGTTTGCCTACGAGCAGTACTTC.

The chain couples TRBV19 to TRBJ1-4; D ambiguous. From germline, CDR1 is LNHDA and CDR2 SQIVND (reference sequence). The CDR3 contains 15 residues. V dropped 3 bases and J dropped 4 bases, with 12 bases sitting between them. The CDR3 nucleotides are TGTGCCAGTAGTATTCCCCAGGCATTTAATGAAAAACTGTTTTTT. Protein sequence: CASSIPQAFNEKLFF.

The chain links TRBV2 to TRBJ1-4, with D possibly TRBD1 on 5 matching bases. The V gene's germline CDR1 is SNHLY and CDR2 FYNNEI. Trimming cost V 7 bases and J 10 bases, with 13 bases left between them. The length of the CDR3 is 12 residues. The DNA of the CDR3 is TGTGCCAGCAAGACAGAGACGAGAAAACTGTTTTTT. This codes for CASKTETRKLFF.

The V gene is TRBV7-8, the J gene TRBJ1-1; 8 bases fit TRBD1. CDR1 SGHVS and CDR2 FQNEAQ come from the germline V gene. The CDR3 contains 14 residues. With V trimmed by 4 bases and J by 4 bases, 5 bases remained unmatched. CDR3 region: CASSSQGGGTEAFF. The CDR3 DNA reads TGTGCCAGCAGCTCACAGGGGGGGGGCACTGAAGCTTTCTTT.

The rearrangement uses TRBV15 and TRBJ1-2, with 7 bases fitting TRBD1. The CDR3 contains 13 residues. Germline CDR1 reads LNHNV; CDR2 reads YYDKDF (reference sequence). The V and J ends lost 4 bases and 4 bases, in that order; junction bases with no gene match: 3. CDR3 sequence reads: CATSNRDSYGYTF. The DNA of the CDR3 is TGTGCCACCAGCAACCGGGACAGCTATGGCTACACCTTC. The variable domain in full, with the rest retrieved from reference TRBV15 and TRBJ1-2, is DAMVIQNPRYQVTQFGKPVTLSCSQTLNHNVMYWYQQKSSQAPKLLFHYYDKDFNNEADTPDNFQSRRPNTSFCFLDIRSPGLGDTAMYLCATSNRDSYGYTFGSGTRLTVV.

For the CDR3, the DNA is TGTGCCACCAGCAGAGATCAAACTGGACAGTATGGCTACACCTTC. Protein product: CATSRDQTGQYGYTF. V is TRBV15 and J is TRBJ1-2; D possibly corresponds to TRBD1 (6 bases). Deletions cut 0 bases from V and 5 bases from J, with 13 bases between. CDR1 is LNHNV and CDR2 is YYDKDF in the germline V gene (reference sequence). This CDR3 contains 15 residues.

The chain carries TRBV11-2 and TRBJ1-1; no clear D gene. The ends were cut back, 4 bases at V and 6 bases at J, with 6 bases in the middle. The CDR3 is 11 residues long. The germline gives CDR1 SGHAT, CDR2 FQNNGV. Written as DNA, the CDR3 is TGTGCCAGCAGCTCGAGGGCTGAAGCTTTCTTT. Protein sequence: CASSSRAEAFF.

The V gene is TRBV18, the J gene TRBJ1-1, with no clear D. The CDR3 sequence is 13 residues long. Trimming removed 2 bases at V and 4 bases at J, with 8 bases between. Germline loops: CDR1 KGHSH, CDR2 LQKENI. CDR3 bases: TGTGCCAGCTCACCAAAAGGAGGCACTGAAGCTTTCTTT. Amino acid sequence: CASSPKGGTEAFF.

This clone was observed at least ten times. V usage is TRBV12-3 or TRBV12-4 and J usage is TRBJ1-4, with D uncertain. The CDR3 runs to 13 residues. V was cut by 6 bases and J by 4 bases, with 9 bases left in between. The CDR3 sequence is CASSPAGNEKLFF. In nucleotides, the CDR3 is TGTGCCAGCAGCCCCGCGGGTAATGAAAAACTGTTTTTT.

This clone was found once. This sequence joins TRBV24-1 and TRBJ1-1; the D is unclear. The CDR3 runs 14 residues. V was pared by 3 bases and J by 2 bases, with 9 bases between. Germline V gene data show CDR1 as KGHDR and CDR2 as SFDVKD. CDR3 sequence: CATSDAGPNTEAFF. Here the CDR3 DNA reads TGTGCCACCAGTGATGCTGGGCCCAACACTGAAGCTTTCTTT.

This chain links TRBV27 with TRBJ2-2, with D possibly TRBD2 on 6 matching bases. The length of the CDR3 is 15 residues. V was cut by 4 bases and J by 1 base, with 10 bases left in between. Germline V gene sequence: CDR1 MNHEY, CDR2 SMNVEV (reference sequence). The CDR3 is CASSSGLRNTGELFF. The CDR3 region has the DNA TGTGCCAGCAGTTCGGGACTTAGGAACACCGGGGAGCTGTTTTTT.

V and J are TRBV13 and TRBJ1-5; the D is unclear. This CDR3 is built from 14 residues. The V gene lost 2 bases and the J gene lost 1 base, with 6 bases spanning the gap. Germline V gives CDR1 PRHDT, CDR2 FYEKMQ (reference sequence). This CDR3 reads CASSLRRSNQPQHF. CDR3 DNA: TGTGCCAGCAGCTTACGCCGGAGCAATCAGCCCCAGCATTTT.

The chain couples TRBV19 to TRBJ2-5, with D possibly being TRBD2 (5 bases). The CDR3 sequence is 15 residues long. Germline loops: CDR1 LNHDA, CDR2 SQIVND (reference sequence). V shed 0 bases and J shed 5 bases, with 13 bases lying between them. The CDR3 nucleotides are TGTGCCAGTAGTATAGATGGTAGAACGGGGGAGACCCAGTACTTC. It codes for CASSIDGRTGETQYF.

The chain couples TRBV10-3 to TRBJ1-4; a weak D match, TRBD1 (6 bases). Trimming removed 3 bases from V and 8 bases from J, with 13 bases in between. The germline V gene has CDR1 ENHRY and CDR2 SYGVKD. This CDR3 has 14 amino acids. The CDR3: CAISELSGAEKLFF. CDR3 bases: TGTGCCATCAGTGAATTGTCAGGGGCGGAAAAACTGTTTTTT.

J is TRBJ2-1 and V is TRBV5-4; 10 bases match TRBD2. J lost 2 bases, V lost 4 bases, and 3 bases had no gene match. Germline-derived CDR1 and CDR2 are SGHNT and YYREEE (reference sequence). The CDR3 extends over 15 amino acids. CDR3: CASSPGTSAYNEQFF. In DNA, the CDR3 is TGTGCCAGCAGCCCCGGGACTAGCGCCTACAATGAGCAGTTCTTC.

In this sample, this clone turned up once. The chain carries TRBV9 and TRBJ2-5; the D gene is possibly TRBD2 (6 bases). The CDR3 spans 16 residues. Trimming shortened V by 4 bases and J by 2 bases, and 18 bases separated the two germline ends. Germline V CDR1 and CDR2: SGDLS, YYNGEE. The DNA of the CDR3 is TGTGCCAGCAGCCCAGGCGGAAGCGGGCTGCAAGAGACCCAGTACTTC. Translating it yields CASSPGGSGLQETQYF.

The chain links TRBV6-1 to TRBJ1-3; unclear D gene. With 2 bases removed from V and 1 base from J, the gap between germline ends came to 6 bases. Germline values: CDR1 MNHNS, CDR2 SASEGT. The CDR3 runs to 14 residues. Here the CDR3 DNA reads TGTGCCAGCAGTGAACGACTATCTGGAAACACCATATATTTT. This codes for CASSERLSGNTIYF.

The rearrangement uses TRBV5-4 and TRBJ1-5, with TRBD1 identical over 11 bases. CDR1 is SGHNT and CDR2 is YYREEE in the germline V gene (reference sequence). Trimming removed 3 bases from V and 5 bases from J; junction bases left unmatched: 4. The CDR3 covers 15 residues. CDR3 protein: CASSSGQGADQPQHF. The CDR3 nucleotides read TGTGCCAGCAGCTCCGGACAGGGGGCTGATCAGCCCCAGCATTTT.

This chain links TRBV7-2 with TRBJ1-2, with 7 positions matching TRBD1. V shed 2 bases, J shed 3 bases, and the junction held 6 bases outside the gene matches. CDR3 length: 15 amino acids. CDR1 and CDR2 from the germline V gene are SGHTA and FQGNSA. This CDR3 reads CASSLIGTGDYGYTF. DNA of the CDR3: TGTGCCAGCAGCTTAATTGGCACAGGGGACTATGGCTACACCTTC.

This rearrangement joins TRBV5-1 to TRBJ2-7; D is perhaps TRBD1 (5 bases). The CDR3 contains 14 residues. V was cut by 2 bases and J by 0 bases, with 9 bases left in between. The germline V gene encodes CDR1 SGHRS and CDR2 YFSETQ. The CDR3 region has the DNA TGCGCCAGCAGCTTAGTACAGGCCTCCTACGAGCAGTACTTC. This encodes CASSLVQASYEQYF.

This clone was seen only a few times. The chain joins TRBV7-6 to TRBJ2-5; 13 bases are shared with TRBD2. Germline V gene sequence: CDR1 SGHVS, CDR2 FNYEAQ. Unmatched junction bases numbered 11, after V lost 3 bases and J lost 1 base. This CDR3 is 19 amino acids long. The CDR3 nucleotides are TGTGCCAGCAGCTTTTTTCTACAACTAGCGGGGGGGACCCAAGAGACCCAGTACTTC. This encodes CASSFFLQLAGGTQETQYF.